Each of the 21 T cell receptor beta chains below was sequenced from the same sample in a study of T cell responses to AZD1222 COVID-19 vaccine (dated by TCRdb to about 2021). Library prep was done by the immunoSEQ multiplex PCR assay. This immuneACCESS table, as held by TCRdb, lists in-frame sequences with V and J called but not all clones. Of the missing ones, under half trace to an unresolved V gene in checked studies; the others have no known cause. For this sample there are around 150,000 clones; 94% appear just once. The ten largest clones take up 1.3% of the sample. What this sample's time point label stands for: baseline before first vaccination. Sequencing was performed on peripheral blood, taken on day 0 of AZD1222 vaccination. These receptors all stem from an adult in good health.

This sequence joins TRBV4-1 and TRBJ2-2; D remains ambiguous. The CDR3 length is 16 residues. Trimming pared 1 base from V and 6 bases from J, leaving 15 bases between. The germline gives CDR1 MGHRA, CDR2 YSYEKL. CDR3 sequence reads: CASSQGTYFVAGELFF. The DNA of the CDR3 is TGCGCCAGCAGCCAAGGCACTTATTTTGTAGCCGGGGAGCTGTTTTTT.

This chain links TRBV3-1 (or the pseudogene TRBV3-2) with TRBJ2-2; D is unclear. The CDR3 covers 12 residues. The V gene lost 1 base and the J gene lost 6 bases, with 3 bases spanning the gap. Germline lookup yields CDR1 LGHDT and CDR2 YNNKEL (reference sequence). The CDR3 DNA reads TGTGCCAGCAGCCAAGGGCCCGGGGAGCTGTTTTTT. Protein product: CASSQGPGELFF.

V and J are TRBV10-3 and TRBJ1-2, with 9 bases fitting TRBD1. Unmatched junction bases numbered 13, after V lost 6 bases and J lost 8 bases. The CDR3 runs 15 residues. Germline V gene lookup returns CDR1 ENHRY and CDR2 SYGVKD. CDR3 protein: CAISALQGQGNGYTF. CDR3 nucleotide sequence: TGTGCCATCAGCGCCCTACAGGGACAGGGTAACGGCTACACCTTC.

This rearrangement joins TRBV3-1 (or the pseudogene TRBV3-2) to TRBJ1-4; the D is unclear. From germline, CDR1 is LGHDT and CDR2 YNNKEL (reference sequence). Trimming stripped 1 base from V and 4 bases from J, with 10 bases between. The length of the CDR3 is 15 residues. As DNA, the CDR3 is TGTGCCAGCAGCCAAGGTTTAGCCTATAATGAAAAACTGTTTTTT. It is translated as CASSQGLAYNEKLFF.

This clone was seen just once. The J gene is TRBJ1-3, the V gene TRBV5-8; D unresolved. The V end was cut by 1 base, the J end by 1 base, with 21 bases between. Germline-derived CDR1 and CDR2 are SGHTS and YDEGEE. This CDR3 spans 19 amino acids. Written as DNA, the CDR3 is TGTGCCAGCAGCTTGCCCCGGGGAGTTTTGGAATGGTCTGGAAACACCATATATTTT. This sequence encodes CASSLPRGVLEWSGNTIYF. The whole variable domain, filled in from reference TRBV5-8 and TRBJ1-3, reads EAGVTQSPTHLIKTRGQQATLRCSPISGHTSVYWYQQALGLGLQFLLWYDEGEERNRGNFPPRFSGRQFPNYSSELNVNALELEDSALYLCASSLPRGVLEWSGNTIYFGEGSWLTVV.

This rearrangement joins TRBV2 to TRBJ1-2; 8 bases align to TRBD1. V trimming: 4 bases; J trimming: 11 bases; junction bases outside the gene matches: 24. The CDR3 is made up of 18 amino acids. The germline CDR1 and CDR2 sequences are SNHLY and FYNNEI. In DNA, the CDR3 is TGTGCCAGCAGTGTCAGGGGGCAGGCCGAACTGCTTACCAACGGGTACACCTTC. It yields the protein CASSVRGQAELLTNGYTF.

CDR3 nucleotides: TGTGCCAGTAGTATGGACAGGATGAACACTGAAGCTTTCTTT. As protein: CASSMDRMNTEAFF. This chain joins TRBV19 and TRBJ1-1, with TRBD1 matching 7 bases. The J segment lost 0 bases and the V segment lost 3 bases, leaving 1 base of the junction unmatched. The germline gives CDR1 LNHDA, CDR2 SQIVND (reference sequence). This CDR3 is 14 amino acids long.

J is TRBJ2-2 and V is TRBV5-1, with D tentatively TRBD1 (5 bases). The V end lost 3 bases, the J end lost 5 bases, and 11 bases lay between the germline ends. Germline V lookup: CDR1 SGHRS, CDR2 YFSETQ. The CDR3 is 14 amino acids. The CDR3 protein is CASSSRVFTGELFF. In DNA, the CDR3 is TGCGCCAGCAGCTCCAGGGTCTTTACCGGGGAGCTGTTTTTT.

The V and J genes are TRBV9 and TRBJ1-6; D remains ambiguous. The germline V gene encodes CDR1 SGDLS and CDR2 YYNGEE. Trimming took 0 bases from V and 5 from J, leaving 3 bases between them. The CDR3 contains 13 residues. The DNA of the CDR3 is TGTGCCAGCAGCGTAGCGGATAATTCACCCCTCCACTTT. This gives the protein CASSVADNSPLHF.

Turning to this clone: The sample carries other DNA sequences with the same CDR3. The rearrangement uses TRBV4-1 and TRBJ1-2, with 10 bases that match TRBD1. Germline lookup yields CDR1 MGHRA and CDR2 YSYEKL. J lost 6 bases, V lost 4 bases, and 5 bases had no gene match. The CDR3 runs 14 residues. The CDR3 DNA reads as TGCGCCAGCAGCCTCGGGGACAGGGGCAATGGCTACACCTTC. Its protein product is CASSLGDRGNGYTF.

The V gene is TRBV3-1 (or the pseudogene TRBV3-2), the J gene TRBJ1-2; 7 nucleotides match TRBD1. Trimming removed 1 base from V and 4 bases from J; junction bases left unmatched: 3. The CDR3 length is 14 residues. Per germline, CDR1 LGHDT and CDR2 YNNKEL (reference sequence). As DNA, the CDR3 is TGTGCCAGCAGCCAAGCGGCAGGGGGCTATGGCTACACCTTC. Translation: CASSQAAGGYGYTF.

The chain joins TRBV10-2 to TRBJ2-1, with D possibly matching TRBD1 (5 bases). CDR3 length: 14 amino acids. CDR1 is WSHSY and CDR2 is SAAADI in the germline V gene. V was shortened by 4 bases and J by 7 bases, with 14 bases between the two germline ends. The CDR3 is CASSVRGAENEQFF. Here the CDR3 DNA reads TGCGCCAGCAGTGTCCGTGGGGCGGAAAATGAGCAGTTCTTC.

The CDR3 reads CASYGREPWTLSNQPQHF. The CDR3 coding sequence is TGTGCCAGCTATGGAAGGGAACCTTGGACGTTATCGAATCAGCCCCAGCATTTT. This rearrangement joins TRBV28 to TRBJ1-5; unclear D gene. The CDR3 extends over 18 amino acids. The V gene's germline CDR1 is MDHEN and CDR2 SYDVKM. V was clipped by 8 bases and J by 4 bases, with 27 bases between them.

This chain links TRBV5-6 with TRBJ1-2, with TRBD1 matching over 12 bases. This CDR3 comprises 15 residues. Per the germline V gene, CDR1 is SGHDT and CDR2 is YYEEEE. V lost 3 bases and J lost 3; bases outside the gene matches: 3. The chain's CDR3 is CASSWDRGRDYGYTF. Written as DNA, the CDR3 is TGTGCCAGCAGCTGGGACAGGGGGCGCGACTATGGCTACACCTTC.

This chain joins TRBV4-1 and TRBJ2-1; D assignment may be TRBD1 or TRBD2 (5 bases each). Trimming left V 5 bases short and J 4 bases short, with 21 bases between. CDR3 size: 17 residues. CDR1 and CDR2 (germline): MGHRA, YSYEKL. In DNA form, the CDR3 reads TGCGCCAGCAGCTCCGGGTCGGGACGGGGAACTTACAATGAGCAGTTCTTC. This codes for CASSSGSGRGTYNEQFF.

The chain carries TRBV15 and TRBJ1-2, with D uncertain. This CDR3 is 14 amino acids long. Germline V gene lookup returns CDR1 LNHNV and CDR2 YYDKDF (reference sequence). Trimming took 4 bases from V and 2 from J, leaving 11 bases between them. The CDR3 nucleotides read TGTGCCACCAGCATCTCTCCCGTGAACTATGGCTACACCTTC. The encoded protein is CATSISPVNYGYTF.

The chain employs TRBV7-9 and TRBJ2-3, with TRBD2 identical over 9 bases. The ends lost 7 bases at V and 11 bases at J; junction bases unmatched: 19. The CDR3 is 16 residues long. Germline V CDR1 and CDR2: SEHNR, FQNEAQ (reference sequence). This chain's CDR3 is CASTSTRASGAVGQYF. The CDR3 nucleotides are TGTGCCAGCACCTCCACTCGAGCTAGCGGGGCAGTAGGGCAGTATTTT.

V is TRBV6-2 or TRBV6-3 and J is TRBJ2-7; no definite D call. The CDR3 sequence is 12 residues long. CDR1 is MNHEY and CDR2 is SVGEGT in the germline V gene. Trimming removed 2 bases at V and 3 bases at J, with 5 bases between. Here the CDR3 DNA reads TGTGCCAGCAGTTACGGTGTCTACGAGCAGTACGTC. As protein: CASSYGVYEQYV.

The rearrangement joins TRBV19 to TRBJ1-2; D gene ambiguous. Germline V lookup: CDR1 LNHDA, CDR2 SQIVND (reference sequence). The CDR3 has 13 amino acids. Trimming took off 4 bases at V and 2 bases at J, with 8 bases between the two ends. The CDR3 region has the DNA TGTGCCAGTAGTAAAGGACGAAACTATGGCTACACCTTC. This translates into CASSKGRNYGYTF.

V usage is TRBV15 and J usage is TRBJ2-7; D is perhaps TRBD2 (7 bases). V was clipped by 2 bases and J by 0 bases, with 14 bases between them. Germline V CDR1 and CDR2: LNHNV, YYDKDF (reference sequence). This CDR3 is built from 16 residues. CDR3 in amino acids: CATSRSLGGPSYEQYV. CDR3 nucleotides: TGTGCCACCAGCAGATCGCTCGGGGGGCCCTCCTACGAGCAGTACGTC.

The rearrangement joins TRBV14 to TRBJ2-3, with D perhaps matching TRBD2 (6 bases). CDR1 and CDR2 from the germline V gene are SGHDN and FVKESK. CDR3 length: 15 residues. The V end was cut by 4 bases, the J end by 4 bases, with 15 bases between. The chain's CDR3 is CASSPGVSGADTQYF. The CDR3 nucleotides read TGTGCCAGCAGCCCGGGGGTGTCCGGCGCAGATACGCAGTATTTT.